This entry lists 13 T cell receptor beta chains sequenced from one sample in a study of CD4+ T cells in melanoma. This table comes from immunoSEQ multiplex PCR, and its TCRdb copy is limited to in-frame clones, with some not included. The sample carries 17,000 or so clones, 81% recorded once. The material sequenced was cells from a culture (not recorded whether cultured in vitro). Receptor source: a human donor with melanoma.

The chain combines TRBV4-1 with TRBJ2-5; perhaps TRBD1 as D (5 bases). This CDR3 is 14 amino acids long. Germline V lookup: CDR1 MGHRA, CDR2 YSYEKL. Trimming removed 4 bases at V and 5 bases at J, with 14 bases between. The CDR3: CASSPPDRRETQYF. The CDR3 DNA reads as TGCGCCAGCAGCCCCCCCGACAGAAGGGAGACCCAGTACTTC.

This chain uses TRBV9 with TRBJ1-1; possibly TRBD1 for D (6 bases). The CDR3 covers 15 residues. Trimming stripped 3 bases from V and 1 base from J, with 13 bases between. Germline V gene sequence: CDR1 SGDLS, CDR2 YYNGEE. The CDR3 DNA reads as TGTGCCAGCAGCGAGACGGGGGCGCGGAACACTGAAGCTTTCTTT. Translated: CASSETGARNTEAFF.

The table lists this clone with a few counts. Here the CDR3 DNA reads TGCGCCAGCAGCCACACCGGGGAGCTGTTTTTT. Translation gives CASSHTGELFF. The chain has TRBV10-1 and TRBJ2-2; D remains unclear. CDR3 size: 11 residues. Germline V gene sequence: CDR1 WNHNN, CDR2 SYGVQD (reference sequence). With 6 bases removed from V and 3 bases from J, the gap between germline ends came to 2 bases.

The gene calls are TRBV5-5 and TRBJ2-7, with 7 bases aligning to TRBD1. The CDR3 extends over 14 amino acids. Germline values: CDR1 SGHKS, CDR2 YYEKEE (reference sequence). J gave up 3 bases and V 4 bases, and 7 bases lay outside the gene matches. This CDR3 reads CASSQPGQFYEQYF. CDR3 nucleotides: TGTGCCAGCAGCCAACCGGGACAGTTCTACGAGCAGTACTTC.

This chain joins TRBV10-3 and TRBJ2-5, with D possibly TRBD2 on 7 matching bases. Germline V gives CDR1 ENHRY, CDR2 SYGVKD. This CDR3 has 14 residues. V lost 3 bases and J lost 5, with 13 bases in between. The CDR3 nucleotides are TGTGCCATCAGTGATAGGGGGGGACGGGAGACCCAGTACTTC. It codes for CAISDRGGRETQYF.

V gene TRBV6-1 combines with J gene TRBJ2-6, with D possibly being TRBD2 (6 bases). The germline gives CDR1 MNHNS, CDR2 SASEGT. V shed 8 bases and J shed 1 base, with 12 bases lying between them. This CDR3 contains 15 residues. The CDR3 here is CASRTGASGANVLTF. The CDR3 DNA reads as TGTGCCAGCCGGACGGGAGCATCTGGGGCCAACGTCCTGACTTTC.

This chain uses TRBV19 with TRBJ1-2, with D possibly being TRBD1 (6 bases). Germline V lookup: CDR1 LNHDA, CDR2 SQIVND (reference sequence). This CDR3 region has 11 residues. Between the trimmed V and J ends, which lost 6 bases and 6 bases, there was a span of 8 bases. The chain's CDR3 is CASRQGNGYTF. DNA for the CDR3: TGTGCCAGTAGACAGGGCAATGGCTACACCTTC.

The chain recombines TRBV5-1 with TRBJ2-3; TRBD2 agrees at 8 bases. With V trimmed by 1 base and J by 0 bases, 4 bases remained unmatched. The CDR3 runs 16 residues. Germline V lookup: CDR1 SGHRS, CDR2 YFSETQ. The CDR3: CASSLLGTRSTDTQYF. DNA of the CDR3: TGCGCCAGCAGCTTGTTGGGGACTAGAAGCACAGATACGCAGTATTTT.

A few counts support this clone. V is TRBV29-1 and J is TRBJ1-1; TRBD1 is a possible D gene (5 bases). Between the trimmed V and J ends, which lost 4 bases and 7 bases, there was a span of 16 bases. The CDR3 totals 13 residues. From germline, CDR1 is SQVTM and CDR2 ANQGSEA. This CDR3 reads CSVVRETTFEAFF. The CDR3 DNA follows: TGCAGCGTTGTCAGGGAGACAACCTTTGAAGCTTTCTTT.

This rearrangement joins TRBV5-1 to TRBJ2-1; D unclear. This CDR3 spans 15 amino acids. Per the germline V gene, CDR1 is SGHRS and CDR2 is YFSETQ. The V and J ends lost 2 bases and 7 bases respectively, with 16 bases between them. CDR3 in amino acids: CASSLIPGQGNEQFF. The DNA for the CDR3 is TGCGCCAGCAGCTTAATCCCGGGCCAAGGGAATGAGCAGTTCTTC. Based on the CDR3 plus reference TRBV5-1 and TRBJ2-1, the full variable domain is KAGVTQTPRYLIKTRGQQVTLSCSPISGHRSVSWYQQTPGQGLQFLFEYFSETQRNKGNFPGRFSGRQFSNSRSEMNVSTLELGDSALYLCASSLIPGQGNEQFFGPGTRLTVL.

This chain links TRBV7-9 with TRBJ1-2; TRBD1 matches 7 bases. V gave up 1 base and J gave up 7 bases; unmatched junction bases: 6. The length of the CDR3 is 14 residues. CDR1 is SEHNR and CDR2 is FQNEAQ in the germline V gene (reference sequence). As DNA, the CDR3 is TGTGCCAGCAGCTTAGGAGACAGGGAAGGTGGCTACACCTTC. It encodes CASSLGDREGGYTF.

The rearrangement joins TRBV19 to TRBJ2-7, with 8 bases matching TRBD2. V lost 6 bases and J lost 4; bases outside the gene matches: 11. Germline V CDR1 and CDR2: LNHDA, SQIVND (reference sequence). This CDR3 comprises 15 residues. CDR3 residues: CASRLTSGPVYEQYF. In nucleotides, the CDR3 is TGTGCCAGTAGGCTAACTAGCGGACCGGTATACGAGCAGTACTTC.

This rearrangement joins TRBV6-1 to TRBJ1-1; 10 nucleotides agree with TRBD1. The ends lost 2 bases at V and 10 bases at J; junction bases unmatched: 4. The CDR3 has 13 residues. The germline CDR1 and CDR2 sequences are MNHNS and SASEGT. CDR3 DNA: TGTGCCAGCAGTGAAATCCGGGACAGGGGAGCTTTCTTT. Translated, it gives CASSEIRDRGAFF.